Below, 25 T cell receptor beta chains from the same sample are listed, as sequenced in a study of T and B cells in COVID-19 patients. TRB rearrangements were amplified by multiplex PCR with BIOMED2 TRB-A/B primers. MiXCR, applied by TCRdb to the multiplex PCR reads, yields one record per CDR3 protein. The table includes approximately 9,100 distinct CDR3 sequences, under 30% detected once. From blood, about 250-500 ng of genomic DNA served as TRB template. The sample consisted of blood. The receptors originated from a human donor who had recovered from COVID-19.

The chain couples TRBV6-5 to TRBJ1-4; 7 nucleotides agree with TRBD1. After removal of 6 bases from V and 6 bases from J, the junction contained 13 bases not matched to a gene. CDR3 length: 16 amino acids. CDR1 and CDR2 from the germline V gene are MNHEY and SVGAGI. CDR3 amino acids: CASSPGPRGFYEKLFF. The CDR3 bases are TGTGCCAGCAGCCCGGGGCCCAGGGGGTTTTATGAAAAACTGTTTTTT.

The chain has TRBV6-1 and TRBJ1-1; tentatively, D is TRBD1 (6 bases). Per the germline V gene, CDR1 is MNHNS and CDR2 is SASEGT. There are 13 residues in the CDR3. The V end lost 6 bases, the J end lost 1 base, and 9 bases lay between the germline ends. The CDR3 sequence is CASSGQRNTEAFF. In DNA form, the CDR3 reads TGTGCCAGCAGCGGACAGAGGAACACTGAAGCTTTCTTT.

This clonotype is deemed medium-sized. The V gene is TRBV6-5, the J gene TRBJ2-5; TRBD2 aligns across 12 bases. Trimming at V came to 2 bases and at J to 4 bases, leaving 5 bases not matched to a gene. The CDR3 is 16 residues long. Germline V gene sequence: CDR1 MNHEY, CDR2 SVGAGI. The CDR3 DNA sequence: TGTGCCAGCAGTTACACCCTAGCGGGGGGGCCAGAGACCCAGTACTTC. This translates into CASSYTLAGGPETQYF.

Relative to its sample, this clonotype is large. The chain uses TRBV19 and TRBJ2-1; 8 bases fit TRBD1. The CDR3 spans 15 residues. The germline gives CDR1 LNHDA, CDR2 SQIVND (reference sequence). Trimming removed 4 bases from V and 6 bases from J; junction bases left unmatched: 8. CDR3 nucleotide sequence: TGTGCCAGTAGTACTGGACAGGGAAGGGTCAATGAGCAGTTCTTC. Its translation is CASSTGQGRVNEQFF.

This clonotype was picked up a small number of times. The V call is TRBV5-1, the J call TRBJ1-1; 7 nucleotides match TRBD1. V lost 0 bases and J lost 6; bases outside the gene matches: 5. The CDR3 has 14 residues. CDR1 SGHRS and CDR2 YFSETQ come from the germline V gene. CDR3 nucleotides: TGCGCCAGCAGCTTGGAGGGGGCGGTTGCTGAAGCTTTCTTT. Protein product: CASSLEGAVAEAFF.

V is TRBV5-4 and J is TRBJ2-1; D is unresolved. Trimming stripped 4 bases from V and 0 bases from J, with 8 bases between. Germline CDR1 is SGHNT and CDR2 is YYREEE (reference sequence). The CDR3 consists of 14 residues. The CDR3 reads CASSHESSYNEQFF. The CDR3 bases are TGTGCCAGCAGCCATGAGAGCTCCTACAATGAGCAGTTCTTC.

This clonotype is judged medium-sized (0.01 to 0.1%). This chain uses TRBV5-4 with TRBJ2-6; the D gene is possibly TRBD1 (5 bases). V was shortened by 3 bases and J by 1 base, with 11 bases between the two germline ends. CDR1 SGHNT and CDR2 YYREEE come from the germline V gene (reference sequence). The CDR3 runs 16 residues. The CDR3 nucleotides read TGTGCCAGCAGCTCGGAGCAGGGTTCTGGGGCCAACGTCCTGACTTTC. Amino acids: CASSSEQGSGANVLTF.

This clonotype occurred a few times. The rearrangement joins TRBV5-4 to TRBJ2-3; possible D gene TRBD2, 6 bases. Per the germline V gene, CDR1 is SGHNT and CDR2 is YYREEE (reference sequence). The V and J ends lost 3 bases and 3 bases respectively, with 8 bases between them. The CDR3 sequence is 13 residues long. The CDR3 DNA reads TGTGCCAGCAGCTGGGACTTTACAGATACGCAGTATTTT. It codes for CASSWDFTDTQYF. The full variable domain, in which reference TRBV5-4 and TRBJ2-3 provide the parts outside the CDR3, is ETGVTQSPTHLIKTRGQQVTLRCSSQSGHNTVSWYQQALGQGPQFIFQYYREEENGRGNFPPRFSGLQFPNYSSELNVNALELDDSALYLCASSWDFTDTQYFGPGTRLTVL.

This clonotype has only a few counts. The genes are TRBV10-3 and TRBJ1-3; 9 bases map to TRBD1. This CDR3 contains 17 residues. Germline V lookup: CDR1 ENHRY, CDR2 SYGVKD. Trimming at V came to 7 bases and at J to 6 bases, leaving 16 bases not matched to a gene. The DNA of the CDR3 is TGTGCCATCACCAAGAAAGGGACAGGGTGGGACGAAAACACCATATATTTT. Residues: CAITKKGTGWDENTIYF.

By proportion, this clonotype is medium-sized (0.01 to 0.1%). The chain joins TRBV5-4 to TRBJ2-5; weak D call: TRBD2 (6 bases). The V gene lost 4 bases and the J gene lost 4 bases, with 23 bases spanning the gap. Germline CDR1 SGHNT, CDR2 YYREEE (reference sequence). This CDR3 is 17 amino acids long. Written as DNA, the CDR3 is TGTGCCAGCAGCCCTGACCGACTAGAGGGTGACAGAGAGACCCAGTACTTC. The encoded protein is CASSPDRLEGDRETQYF.

This clonotype occurred a few times. V and J are TRBV7-2 and TRBJ1-4, with D perhaps matching TRBD1 (5 bases). The CDR3 consists of 14 residues. Germline V gene sequence: CDR1 SGHTA, CDR2 FQGNSA. Trimming shortened V by 2 bases and J by 7 bases, and 11 bases separated the two germline ends. The DNA of the CDR3 is TGTGCCAGCAGCTTACGGGGGAGGGGTGAAAAACTGTTTTTT. This codes for CASSLRGRGEKLFF.

In this sample, this clonotype turned up a few times. The chain carries TRBV12-3 or TRBV12-4 and TRBJ1-3, with unresolved D. The V end was cut by 6 bases, the J end by 2 bases, with 14 bases between. The CDR3 is 15 residues long. The CDR3: CASSPIRAAGNTIYF. Written as DNA, the CDR3 is TGTGCCAGCAGCCCCATTAGGGCAGCTGGAAACACCATATATTTT.

This chain uses TRBV6-1 with TRBJ2-5; TRBD2 matches at 9 bases. Germline values: CDR1 MNHNS, CDR2 SASEGT. The CDR3 consists of 16 residues. V was clipped by 1 base and J by 2 bases; unmatched bases: 5. The CDR3 nucleotides read TGTGCCAGCAGTGAAGACAGCGGGGGGCCTCAAGAGACCCAGTACTTC. The encoded protein is CASSEDSGGPQETQYF.

This sequence joins TRBV20-1 and TRBJ2-7, with TRBD1 matching over 9 bases. CDR1 DFQATT and CDR2 SNEGSKA come from the germline V gene (reference sequence). V shed 6 bases and J 7 bases; nucleotides not matched to a gene: 10. The CDR3 runs 13 residues. In DNA, the CDR3 is TGCAGTGCGGATGGACAGGGGCTTGAAGAGCAGTACGTC. Translating gives CSADGQGLEEQYV.

The sample holds a few counts of this clonotype. As DNA, the CDR3 is TGTGCCAGCAGCCAAGATAATCCGGGGGGCAACGACAATGAGCAGTTCTTC. Its protein product is CASSQDNPGGNDNEQFF. The chain uses TRBV4-2 and TRBJ2-1, with D possibly matching TRBD2 (7 bases). The CDR3 length is 17 residues. The germline V gene has CDR1 LGHNA and CDR2 YNFKEQ. Trimming removed 0 bases from V and 5 bases from J, with 17 bases in between.

Note on this clonotype: It may be a read error: a sequence one base away is much more abundant. This chain connects TRBV6-1 to TRBJ2-2; D unclear. CDR1 is MNHNS and CDR2 is SASEGT in the germline V gene. Trimming shortened V by 1 base and J by 6 bases, and 6 bases separated the two germline ends. The CDR3 is 13 amino acids. CDR3 sequence reads: CASSEGGPGELFF. The CDR3, as DNA: TGTGCCAGCAGTGAAGGTGGGCCCGGGGAGCTGTTTTTT.

Only one count was recorded for this clonotype. The chain recombines TRBV19 with TRBJ2-5, with 8 bases identical to TRBD2. Unmatched junction bases numbered 9, after V lost 4 bases and J lost 5 bases. CDR1 LNHDA and CDR2 SQIVND come from the germline V gene (reference sequence). CDR3 length: 15 amino acids. CDR3 protein: CASSNVAGTGETQYF. CDR3 coding DNA: TGTGCCAGTAGTAACGTAGCGGGGACGGGGGAGACCCAGTACTTC.

This clonotype is medium-sized by share. The chain couples TRBV13 to TRBJ2-5, with TRBD2 matching 11 bases. Germline V lookup: CDR1 PRHDT, CDR2 FYEKMQ (reference sequence). V gave up 5 bases and J gave up 1 base; unmatched junction bases: 6. This CDR3 has 16 residues. The CDR3 DNA is TGTGCCAGCAGCGACCTAGCGGGGGGCTCCCAAGAGACCCAGTACTTC. It specifies CASSDLAGGSQETQYF.

This chain links TRBV6-1 with TRBJ1-1; 8 bases are a match to TRBD1. V lost 4 bases and J lost 7; bases outside the gene matches: 5. Germline V gene lookup returns CDR1 MNHNS and CDR2 SASEGT. This CDR3 comprises 13 residues. CDR3 sequence: CASSVDRVGEAFF. The CDR3 nucleotides are TGTGCCAGCAGTGTGGACAGGGTCGGTGAAGCTTTCTTT.

This clonotype is labeled as medium-sized. V usage is TRBV27 and J usage is TRBJ2-1; either TRBD1 or TRBD2 may fit D (5 bases each). CDR3 length equals 19 residues. Deletions cut 4 bases from V and 9 bases from J, with 31 bases between. From germline, CDR1 is MNHEY and CDR2 SMNVEV (reference sequence). CDR3 in DNA: TGTGCCAGCAGTTCTTTTCAGCAGGGTTCGGACTCCCAAAGTGGTGAGCAGTTCTTC. Amino acids: CASSSFQQGSDSQSGEQFF.

Points on this clonotype: Given a much more abundant clone one base away, this may be a read error. The V gene is TRBV12-3 or TRBV12-4, the J gene TRBJ2-7, with a tentative D call TRBD1 (6 bases). CDR3 length equals 12 residues. The germline V and J ends were trimmed by 6 bases and 7 bases, with 13 bases remaining between them. CDR3 DNA sequence: TGTGCCAGCAGGGGGGCAGGGGATGAGCAGTACTTC. Translating it yields CASRGAGDEQYF.

J is TRBJ2-5 and V is TRBV12-3 or TRBV12-4; D perhaps matches TRBD1 (5 bases). The CDR3 loop spans 13 amino acids. Between the trimmed V and J ends, which lost 2 bases and 2 bases, there was a span of 6 bases. This chain's CDR3 is CASSLQGQETQYF. The CDR3 region has the DNA TGTGCCAGCAGTTTACAGGGACAAGAGACCCAGTACTTC.

By share of the sample, this clonotype is medium-sized. V gene TRBV5-6 combines with J gene TRBJ2-1, with D maybe TRBD1 (6 bases). V lost 0 bases and J 7 bases, leaving 11 bases between the germline ends. Per germline, CDR1 SGHDT and CDR2 YYEEEE. This CDR3 region has 14 residues. CDR3 region: CASSLGGGVNEQFF. The DNA for the CDR3 is TGTGCCAGCAGCTTGGGAGGGGGTGTGAATGAGCAGTTCTTC. Looking up the rest from reference TRBV5-6 and TRBJ2-1 gives the full variable domain: DAGVTQSPTHLIKTRGQQVTLRCSPKSGHDTVSWYQQALGQGPQFIFQYYEEEERQRGNFPDRFSGHQFPNYSSELNVNALLLGDSALYLCASSLGGGVNEQFFGPGTRLTVL.

This clonotype rates as medium-sized. The rearrangement uses TRBV19 and TRBJ1-5; D unclear. The germline V gene has CDR1 LNHDA and CDR2 SQIVND (reference sequence). The length of the CDR3 is 14 residues. V lost 8 bases and J lost 2, with 13 bases in between. CDR3 bases: TGTGCCAGTGGATGGAGTGGGGGCAATCAGCCCCAGCATTTT. It encodes CASGWSGGNQPQHF.

By share of the sample, this clonotype is large (0.1 to 1%). V is TRBV11-1 and J is TRBJ2-5; 7 bases map to TRBD2. From germline, CDR1 is SGHAT and CDR2 FQDESV (reference sequence). V dropped 1 base and J dropped 5; count of bases not matched to a gene: 4. There are 14 residues in the CDR3. This CDR3 is CASSLGGLGETQYF. The CDR3 DNA sequence: TGTGCCAGCAGCTTAGGTGGACTAGGCGAGACCCAGTACTTC. Together with reference TRBV11-1 and TRBJ2-5, the CDR3 gives the full variable domain: EAEVAQSPRYKITEKSQAVAFWCDPISGHATLYWYRQILGQGPELLVQFQDESVVDDSQLPKDRFSAERLKGVDSTLKIQPAELGDSAMYLCASSLGGLGETQYFGPGTRLLVL.